These 8 T cell receptor beta chains originate from one sample sequenced in a study of Graves' ophthalmopathy and Graves' hyperthyroidism. For repertoire sequencing, the TCR beta CDR3 regions were amplified from RNA transcripts. The authors performed first-round RT-PCR with HTBI primers and then a second-round multiplex PCR. Via MiXCR, TCRdb re-called the multiplex PCR reads, giving one row per CDR3 protein. The repertoire holds 300,000 to 400,000 distinct CDR3 sequences, about a sixth seen once, with about 12% in the top ten. The sample comprised peripheral blood. The receptors originated from an adult man with Graves' ophthalmopathy.

This clonotype was found many times. The rearrangement joins TRBV5-1 to TRBJ1-1; D is unclear. The germline V and J ends were trimmed by 4 bases and 7 bases, with 20 bases remaining between them. The CDR3 consists of 15 residues. CDR1 and CDR2 (germline): SGHRS, YFSETQ. The CDR3 spells CASSPLGPPAGEAFF. The DNA of the CDR3 is TGCGCCAGCAGCCCGCTCGGGCCTCCCGCCGGTGAAGCTTTCTTT.

The rearrangement uses TRBV20-1 and TRBJ2-7, with TRBD1 matching over 9 bases. Germline assignment: CDR1 DFQATT and CDR2 SNEGSKA (reference sequence). The V gene end was trimmed by 7 bases and the J gene end by 0 bases; junction bases not matched to a gene: 4. The CDR3 spans 13 residues. CDR3 region: CSVYRGLSYEQYF. The DNA of the CDR3 is TGCAGTGTGTACAGGGGGCTCTCCTACGAGCAGTACTTC.

This clonotype was counted at least ten times. The rearrangement joins TRBV20-1 to TRBJ1-1, with no clear D. V was cut by 0 bases and J by 4 bases, with 12 bases left in between. The V gene's germline CDR1 is DFQATT and CDR2 SNEGSKA (reference sequence). The CDR3 loop spans 14 amino acids. For the CDR3, the DNA is TGCAGTGCTAGAGATCTAGGTGTCCGCACTGAAGCTTTCTTT. Translating gives CSARDLGVRTEAFF.

This clonotype was seen more than once but under ten times. The J gene is TRBJ2-5, the V gene TRBV24-1; 7 bases fit TRBD1. Germline CDR1 KGHDR, CDR2 SFDVKD. The CDR3 extends over 15 amino acids. V trimming: 7 bases; J trimming: 0 bases; junction bases outside the gene matches: 7. This CDR3 is CATSPTGWDQETQYF. CDR3 bases: TGTGCCACCAGCCCGACAGGGTGGGACCAAGAGACCCAGTACTTC.

This clonotype was counted at least ten times. The CDR3 spells CASSVAGSNSPLHF. For the CDR3, the DNA is TGTGCCAGCAGTGTGGCAGGGAGCAATTCACCCCTCCACTTT. The V gene is TRBV2, the J gene TRBJ1-6; possibly TRBD1 for D (5 bases). The CDR3 length is 14 residues. CDR1 SNHLY and CDR2 FYNNEI come from the germline V gene. V was clipped by 4 bases and J by 7 bases, with 11 bases between them.

This clonotype was detected many times. The chain couples TRBV5-1 to TRBJ2-2, with 10 nucleotides matching TRBD2. Germline V gene lookup returns CDR1 SGHRS and CDR2 YFSETQ. V was pared by 4 bases and J by 5 bases, with 5 bases of the junction left unmatched. The CDR3 runs 15 residues. CDR3 DNA: TGCGCCAGCAGCCCTGTAGCGGGAGGAACCGGGGAGCTGTTTTTT. It specifies CASSPVAGGTGELFF.

This clonotype was seen ten or more times. This chain joins TRBV20-1 and TRBJ2-5; the D call may be TRBD1 or TRBD2 (5 bases each). Germline V gives CDR1 DFQATT, CDR2 SNEGSKA (reference sequence). V shed 2 bases and J shed 4 bases, with 17 bases lying between them. The CDR3 loop spans 15 amino acids. Here the CDR3 reads CSARRAGSWGETQYF. The CDR3 DNA follows: TGCAGTGCTAGAAGGGCAGGGAGCTGGGGAGAGACCCAGTACTTC.

The rearrangement joins TRBV6-1 to TRBJ2-7, with a tentative D call TRBD1 (6 bases). V was pared by 6 bases and J by 7 bases, with 22 bases between. CDR1 is MNHNS and CDR2 is SASEGT in the germline V gene. CDR3 size: 15 residues. The DNA of the CDR3 is TGTGCCAGCAGCCGTCCTTCCCGGACAGTCTGGGAGCAGTACTTC. It codes for CASSRPSRTVWEQYF.